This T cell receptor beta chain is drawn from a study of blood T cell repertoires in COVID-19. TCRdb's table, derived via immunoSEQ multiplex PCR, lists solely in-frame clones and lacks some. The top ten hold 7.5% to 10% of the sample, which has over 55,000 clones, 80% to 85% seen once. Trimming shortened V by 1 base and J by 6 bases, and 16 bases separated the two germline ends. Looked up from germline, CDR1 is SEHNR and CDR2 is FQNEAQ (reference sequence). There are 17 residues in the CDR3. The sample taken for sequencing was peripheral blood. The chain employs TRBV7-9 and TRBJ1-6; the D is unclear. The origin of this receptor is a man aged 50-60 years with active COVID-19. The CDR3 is CASSLGGGGMGNSPLHF. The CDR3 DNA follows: TGTGCCAGCAGCTTAGGGGGTGGAGGGATGGGTAATTCACCCCTCCACTTT.